A selection of T cell receptor beta chains follows, all from one sample in a study of control samples from healthy donors and cancer patients. Assay used: immunoSEQ multiplex PCR; TCRdb lists only in-frame clones, some missing. The data hold more than 25,000 clones, with 94% observed a single time. The sequencing input was blood. The receptors come from a man aged 55 to 70 in good health. The CDR3 runs from the conserved cysteine through the conserved F or W. The order of the fields is V gene, CDR3 protein.

TRBV7-2	CASSQGTDTQYF
TRBV7-2	CASSPQSYGYTF
TRBV5-1	CASSPGEGNTIYF
TRBV15	CATSFTSSGAYNEQFF
TRBV28	CASSTPSLGNTDTQYF
TRBV7-2	CASSLEAGGRVRETQYF
TRBV11-2	CASSLAGGLGANVLTF
TRBV7-9	CASSLVTLQGQSYEQYF
TRBV10-3	CAISAGLRGTEAFF
TRBV5-6	CASSLEGSGGPSTDTQYF
TRBV15	CATSRGGARIEAFF
TRBV27	CASSRAGVRAYEQYF
TRBV7-6	CASISSDLSGNTIYF
TRBV6-5	CASSFSGGASGDTQYF
TRBV11-2	CASSLGHSNTEAFF
TRBV4-3	CASSQEGIGGAYEQYF
TRBV7-2	CASSPGALSYGYTF
TRBV7-9	CASSEELFF
TRBV12-3/TRBV12-4	CASSLQQNTEAFF
TRBV5-6	CASSSFFGELFF
TRBV27	CASSPSGTARGYTF
TRBV3-1/TRBV3-2	CASSQERYGYTF
TRBV9	CASSVGLASSYNSPLHF
TRBV15	CATSRDFTARNQPQHF
TRBV7-6	CASSLAIQETQYF
TRBV21-1	CASSRRKRLGEDYEQYF
TRBV15	CATSRRTGVMNTEAFF
TRBV2	CASSVMGADGYTF
TRBV12-3/TRBV12-4	CASRGGGREQYF
TRBV7-6	CASTQAGGTEAFF
TRBV15	CATSRAGLAGQETQYF
TRBV5-1	CASRPGQVGTEAFF
TRBV6-2/TRBV6-3	CASSYKSGGNTEAFF
TRBV11-2	CASSAGQGAVGELFF
TRBV7-3	CASTWGQGDSNQPQHF
TRBV7-2	CASSSPGQVGNTIYF
TRBV24-1	CATSDAGVSYEQYF
TRBV6-5	CASSYTGFSSGNTIYF
TRBV5-6	CASTRLRDRGTFEAFF
TRBV20-1	CSARSLGTLHF